The 18 T cell receptor beta chains below come from one sample, sequenced in a study of OX40 agonist ivuxolimab in advanced cancers. Libraries were made using the immunoSEQ multiplex PCR assay. TCRdb carries this immuneACCESS record with in-frame sequences only. Its versions omit some clonotypes, under half of them owing to an unresolved V gene in the studies checked, with the rest unexplained. The sample table records around 55,000 clones; approximately 83% of these occur just once. The top ten hold 12% of the sample. The sequencing used CD4+ or CD8+ T cells sorted from blood, collected in a trial of the OX40 agonist ivuxolimab. Every receptor here comes from an adult with an advanced solid tumor such as melanoma, head and neck, liver or kidney cancer.

The chain is built from TRBV4-1 and TRBJ1-1; D is unclear. In germline, CDR1 is MGHRA, CDR2 YSYEKL. The V end lost 0 bases, the J end lost 4 bases, and 18 bases lay between the germline ends. CDR3 length: 17 residues. The CDR3 bases are TGCGCCAGCAGCCAAGAACGAACCAGGCGCCCGAGCACTGAAGCTTTCTTT. Translating gives CASSQERTRRPSTEAFF.

The chain has TRBV7-8 and TRBJ1-1; no clear D. The CDR3 runs to 13 residues. The V end lost 3 bases, the J end lost 5 bases, and 10 bases lay between the germline ends. The V gene's germline CDR1 is SGHVS and CDR2 FQNEAQ. In DNA, the CDR3 is TGTGCCAGCAGCTTTCTGGGGTGGACTGAAGCTTTCTTT. Translating it yields CASSFLGWTEAFF.

This chain connects TRBV6-1 to TRBJ1-4; D possibly corresponds to TRBD1 (5 bases). This CDR3 contains 15 residues. Germline assignment: CDR1 MNHNS and CDR2 SASEGT. The germline V and J ends were trimmed by 5 bases and 0 bases, with 10 bases remaining between them. CDR3 in amino acids: CASSSGPATNEKLFF. For the CDR3, the DNA is TGTGCCAGCAGTTCAGGGCCTGCAACTAATGAAAAACTGTTTTTT.

The chain joins TRBV7-6 to TRBJ1-3; D might be TRBD1 (6 bases). V lost 0 bases and J 2 bases, leaving 11 bases between the germline ends. Germline V CDR1 and CDR2: SGHVS, FNYEAQ. The CDR3 consists of 16 residues. The CDR3: CASSLARSGAGNTIYF. CDR3 DNA: TGTGCCAGCAGCTTAGCGCGGTCAGGGGCTGGAAACACCATATATTTT. Full variable domain (rest looked up from reference TRBV7-6 and TRBJ1-3): GAGVSQSPRYKVTKRGQDVALRCDPISGHVSLYWYRQALGQGPEFLTYFNYEAQQDKSGLPNDRFSAERPEGSISTLTIQRTEQRDSAMYRCASSLARSGAGNTIYFGEGSWLTVV.

The V call is TRBV27, the J call TRBJ2-3; 14 bases fit TRBD2. CDR3 length: 16 amino acids. CDR1 is MNHEY and CDR2 is SMNVEV in the germline V gene (reference sequence). V dropped 5 bases and J dropped 4; count of bases not matched to a gene: 5. The CDR3 loop is CASSLRLAGGPDTQYF. The DNA for the CDR3 is TGTGCCAGCAGTCTCAGACTAGCGGGGGGGCCAGATACGCAGTATTTT.

The CDR3 DNA is TGTGCCAGCCTCGAAGCCGGGACAGGGGATTATGGCTACACCTTC. It translates to CASLEAGTGDYGYTF. The chain employs TRBV28 and TRBJ1-2, with 10 bases that match TRBD1. There are 15 residues in the CDR3. Germline V gene lookup returns CDR1 MDHEN and CDR2 SYDVKM. With V trimmed by 8 bases and J by 5 bases, 11 bases remained unmatched.

The genes are TRBV4-2 and TRBJ2-7, with 8 bases matching TRBD1. The CDR3 is made up of 15 amino acids. Germline assignment: CDR1 LGHNA and CDR2 YNFKEQ. V lost 3 bases to trimming and J lost 0 bases; unmatched junction nucleotides: 4. CDR3 sequence: CASSQGQESSYEQYF. The DNA for the CDR3 is TGTGCCAGCAGCCAGGGACAGGAGAGCTCCTACGAGCAGTACTTC.

This chain joins TRBV4-1 and TRBJ2-1, with TRBD1 matching 7 bases. With V trimmed by 4 bases and J by 0 bases, 6 bases remained unmatched. The germline V gene has CDR1 MGHRA and CDR2 YSYEKL. CDR3 length equals 16 residues. The CDR3 loop reads CASSRTPGGSYNEQFF. As DNA, the CDR3 is TGCGCCAGCAGCCGAACTCCAGGGGGCTCCTACAATGAGCAGTTCTTC.

This chain links TRBV5-6 with TRBJ2-1; D unclear. The CDR3 consists of 17 residues. Germline values: CDR1 SGHDT, CDR2 YYEEEE. V lost 0 bases to trimming and J lost 0 bases, with 13 bases between them. The CDR3 sequence is CASSLGTALSSYNEQFF. The CDR3 DNA follows: TGTGCCAGCAGCTTGGGGACGGCCTTAAGCTCCTACAATGAGCAGTTCTTC.

The genes are TRBV19 and TRBJ1-1; D is uncertain. Per germline, CDR1 LNHDA and CDR2 SQIVND (reference sequence). The CDR3 is 15 amino acids. Trimming left V 1 base short and J 5 bases short, with 14 bases between. In DNA form, the CDR3 reads TGTGCCAGTAGTATAGTAGGAAGAGGGCTAACTGAAGCTTTCTTT. Translated: CASSIVGRGLTEAFF.

This clone has only one observation. The chain combines TRBV5-6 with TRBJ2-1; TRBD2 aligns across 11 bases. The trim removed 1 base at V and 1 base at J, leaving 4 bases unmatched. Germline V gene sequence: CDR1 SGHDT, CDR2 YYEEEE. This CDR3 contains 17 residues. The CDR3 sequence is CASSLPLAGGSYNEQFF. DNA of the CDR3: TGTGCCAGCAGCTTGCCCCTAGCGGGGGGATCCTACAATGAGCAGTTCTTC. Full variable domain (missing parts from reference TRBV5-6 and TRBJ2-1): DAGVTQSPTHLIKTRGQQVTLRCSPKSGHDTVSWYQQALGQGPQFIFQYYEEEERQRGNFPDRFSGHQFPNYSSELNVNALLLGDSALYLCASSLPLAGGSYNEQFFGPGTRLTVL.

Only one count was recorded for this clone. The chain has TRBV11-2 and TRBJ1-5, with TRBD1 matching over 7 bases. With V trimmed by 5 bases and J by 5 bases, 6 bases remained unmatched. CDR3 size: 14 residues. Germline V gene lookup returns CDR1 SGHAT and CDR2 FQNNGV. CDR3 sequence: CASSPGQKDQPQHF. CDR3 nucleotide sequence: TGTGCCAGCAGCCCGGGACAGAAGGATCAGCCCCAGCATTTT.

The V and J genes are TRBV6-5 and TRBJ1-3; D not certain. Germline loops: CDR1 MNHEY, CDR2 SVGAGI. CDR3 size: 11 residues. V was trimmed by 10 bases and J by 2 bases, leaving 6 bases between them. The CDR3 DNA reads TGTGCCATCGAGACTGGAAACACCATATATTTT. It translates to CAIETGNTIYF.

With respect to this clone: The same CDR3 also results from other DNA sequences found in this sample. In DNA, the CDR3 is TGTGCCAGCAGCGAAGGACACTTGAACACTGAAGCTTTCTTT. It specifies CASSEGHLNTEAFF. This chain uses TRBV6-5 with TRBJ1-1, with TRBD1 as a possible D gene (5 bases). V was shortened by 6 bases and J by 0 bases, with 11 bases between the two germline ends. This CDR3 is built from 14 residues. Germline lookup yields CDR1 MNHEY and CDR2 SVGAGI.

The rearrangement joins TRBV4-1 to TRBJ2-1; D gene unclear. Germline V CDR1 and CDR2: MGHRA, YSYEKL. The CDR3 is made up of 13 amino acids. The germline V and J ends were trimmed by 1 base and 9 bases, with 10 bases remaining between them. As DNA, the CDR3 is TGCGCCAGCAGCCAAGGGTTGGATGGTGAGCAGTTCTTC. Residues: CASSQGLDGEQFF.

Note on this clone: Different DNA sequences within this sample yield the same CDR3. The chain couples TRBV4-3 to TRBJ1-5, with D maybe TRBD1 (5 bases). Germline CDR1 is LGHNA and CDR2 is YSLEER. V lost 0 bases and J lost 1, with 7 bases in between. The CDR3 totals 15 residues. The CDR3, as DNA: TGCGCCAGCAGCCAAGATCGGGGGAGCAATCAGCCCCAGCATTTT. It codes for CASSQDRGSNQPQHF.

The chain has TRBV5-1 and TRBJ2-1; TRBD2 matches 8 bases. V dropped 0 bases and J dropped 8; count of bases not matched to a gene: 4. This CDR3 has 14 amino acids. CDR1 is SGHRS, CDR2 YFSETQ, per germline. The CDR3 region is CASSLGTSLDEQFF. CDR3 coding DNA: TGCGCCAGCAGCTTGGGGACTAGCCTGGATGAGCAGTTCTTC. Supplemented by reference TRBV5-1 and TRBJ2-1, the full variable domain reads KAGVTQTPRYLIKTRGQQVTLSCSPISGHRSVSWYQQTPGQGLQFLFEYFSETQRNKGNFPGRFSGRQFSNSRSEMNVSTLELGDSALYLCASSLGTSLDEQFFGPGTRLTVL.

The chain joins TRBV6-5 to TRBJ2-5; TRBD2 aligns across 7 bases. This CDR3 has 14 residues. Germline trimming cut 4 bases from V and 4 bases from J; bases unmatched to any gene: 6. Germline V lookup: CDR1 MNHEY, CDR2 SVGAGI. CDR3 nucleotides: TGTGCCAGCAGTTCATGGGGGGGTCTAGAGACCCAGTACTTC. This sequence encodes CASSSWGGLETQYF.